This passage covers 25 T cell receptor beta chains from one sample sequenced in a study of blood T cell repertoires in COVID-19. Produced via immunoSEQ multiplex PCR; TCRdb's table is partial and in-frame only. This sample carries about 670,000 clones, approximately 90% of them seen once, and the ten largest clones take approximately 0.3%. What was sequenced was peripheral blood. The receptor set was obtained from a woman younger than 35 with acute or convalescent COVID-19.

The rearrangement links TRBV4-2 to TRBJ2-3; 11 nucleotides match TRBD2. V lost 5 bases to trimming and J lost 3 bases; unmatched junction nucleotides: 4. Germline assignment: CDR1 LGHNA and CDR2 YNFKEQ. CDR3 length: 15 amino acids. CDR3 amino acids: CASSFRLAGTDTQYF. The CDR3 DNA follows: TGTGCCAGCAGCTTCAGACTAGCGGGGACAGATACGCAGTATTTT.

This sequence joins TRBV18 and TRBJ1-1, with D possibly TRBD1 on 5 matching bases. V was pared by 3 bases and J by 0 bases, with 11 bases between. Germline V gives CDR1 KGHSH, CDR2 LQKENI. The CDR3 spans 15 residues. CDR3 amino acids: CASSPNTGLNTEAFF. The CDR3 nucleotides read TGTGCCAGCTCACCTAACACAGGATTGAACACTGAAGCTTTCTTT.

This clone was seen just once. J is TRBJ2-6 and V is TRBV7-2; D may be TRBD1 (6 bases). The CDR3 spans 18 residues. V lost 2 bases, J lost 5 bases, and 19 bases lay in between. Germline V gene data show CDR1 as SGHTA and CDR2 as FQGNSA. This CDR3 reads CASSLTGQRSLWANVLTF. In nucleotides, the CDR3 is TGTGCCAGCAGCTTAACCGGACAGAGAAGTCTCTGGGCCAACGTCCTGACTTTC.

The chain employs TRBV3-1 (or the pseudogene TRBV3-2) and TRBJ2-3, with D unclear. The V end was cut by 3 bases, the J end by 6 bases, with 16 bases between. The length of the CDR3 is 15 residues. Germline assignment: CDR1 LGHDT and CDR2 YNNKEL (reference sequence). The CDR3 here is CASSQRNSLPDTQYF. The CDR3 coding sequence is TGTGCCAGCAGCCAGAGGAACTCACTCCCCGATACGCAGTATTTT.

This clone has a handful of counts. The J gene is TRBJ2-7, the V gene TRBV28; TRBD2 matches at 7 bases. The CDR3 spans 13 residues. Germline CDR1 reads MDHEN; CDR2 reads SYDVKM. After removal of 7 bases from V and 6 bases from J, the junction contained 9 bases not matched to a gene. The CDR3 region is CASIPGGGLEQYF. Written as DNA, the CDR3 is TGTGCCAGCATCCCCGGCGGGGGTCTCGAGCAGTACTTC.

The V call is TRBV29-1, the J call TRBJ2-7; TRBD1 is a possible D gene (6 bases). The ends were cut back, 4 bases at V and 8 bases at J, with 15 bases in the middle. The CDR3 is 12 amino acids. CDR1 is SQVTM and CDR2 is ANQGSEA in the germline V gene. CDR3 nucleotides: TGCAGCGTTGGTGGGACATCCTTAAAGCAGTACTTC. Translating it yields CSVGGTSLKQYF.

The genes are TRBV6-5 and TRBJ2-2; D may be TRBD1 (6 bases). The CDR3 totals 15 residues. The ends were cut back, 7 bases at V and 5 bases at J, with 17 bases in the middle. The V gene's germline CDR1 is MNHEY and CDR2 SVGAGI. The CDR3 spells CASIRGGQGTGELFF. The CDR3 DNA reads TGTGCCAGCATACGAGGGGGTCAGGGGACCGGGGAGCTGTTTTTT.

The chain couples TRBV6-1 to TRBJ1-3; D perhaps matches TRBD1 (5 bases). Germline V CDR1 and CDR2: MNHNS, SASEGT. V was clipped by 0 bases and J by 0 bases, with 12 bases between them. This CDR3 has 17 residues. CDR3 protein: CASSEALTVHSGNTIYF. The CDR3 nucleotides read TGTGCCAGCAGTGAAGCGCTGACAGTTCACTCTGGAAACACCATATATTTT.

The chain recombines TRBV5-5 with TRBJ1-1; TRBD1 agrees at 9 bases. Germline CDR1 SGHKS, CDR2 YYEKEE (reference sequence). CDR3 size: 12 residues. The junction had 8 bases not matched to a gene; V was cut back by 4 bases and J by 13 bases. The CDR3 reads CASSLGTGFVFF. The CDR3 DNA reads as TGTGCCAGCAGCCTCGGGACAGGGTTTGTTTTCTTT.

Here the CDR3 reads CASSTGGPYEQYF. DNA of the CDR3: TGTGCCAGCAGCACCGGGGGTCCTTACGAGCAGTACTTC. The gene calls are TRBV7-9 and TRBJ2-7; perhaps TRBD2 as D (6 bases). This CDR3 has 13 amino acids. Germline assignment: CDR1 SEHNR and CDR2 FQNEAQ (reference sequence). Deletions cut 5 bases from V and 4 bases from J, with 12 bases between.

The rearrangement joins TRBV18 to TRBJ2-7, with D perhaps TRBD2 (6 bases). The germline V and J ends were trimmed by 3 bases and 0 bases, with 6 bases remaining between them. In germline, CDR1 is KGHSH, CDR2 LQKENI. CDR3 size: 13 residues. The CDR3: CASSPGGSYEQYF. DNA of the CDR3: TGTGCCAGCTCACCGGGGGGCTCCTACGAGCAGTACTTC.

The chain employs TRBV4-1 and TRBJ2-3, with 7 bases aligning to TRBD1. V lost 4 bases to trimming and J lost 2 bases; unmatched junction nucleotides: 12. The CDR3 extends over 17 amino acids. Germline-derived CDR1 and CDR2 are MGHRA and YSYEKL. CDR3 nucleotides: TGCGCCAGCAGCCCAACCCCCGGGACAGCCTCCACAGATACGCAGTATTTT. This gives the protein CASSPTPGTASTDTQYF.

The J gene is TRBJ2-5, the V gene TRBV19; 8 bases agree with TRBD2. The V gene end was trimmed by 7 bases and the J gene end by 5 bases; junction bases not matched to a gene: 9. CDR3 length: 14 residues. The germline V gene encodes CDR1 LNHDA and CDR2 SQIVND (reference sequence). This CDR3 is CASTKTSEYETQYF. CDR3 nucleotides: TGTGCCAGTACCAAGACTAGCGAGTATGAGACCCAGTACTTC.

This sequence joins TRBV7-3 and TRBJ2-2, with a weak D call TRBD2 (6 bases). Germline values: CDR1 SGHTA, CDR2 FQGTGA. V dropped 2 bases and J dropped 6 bases, with 19 bases sitting between them. CDR3 length: 17 amino acids. The CDR3 sequence: CASSLGAAGQAAGELFF. In DNA, the CDR3 is TGTGCCAGCAGCTTAGGAGCGGCGGGGCAGGCGGCCGGGGAGCTGTTTTTT.

V usage is TRBV6-2 or TRBV6-3 and J usage is TRBJ1-4; TRBD1 might be the D (5 bases). Germline V lookup: CDR1 MNHEY, CDR2 SVGEGT. CDR3 length equals 16 residues. The V and J ends lost 6 bases and 5 bases respectively, with 19 bases between them. The CDR3 sequence: CASSPLGGSINEKLFF. CDR3 coding DNA: TGTGCCAGCAGCCCTTTGGGGGGGAGTATCAATGAAAAACTGTTTTTT.

The V and J genes are TRBV23-1 and TRBJ1-1, with 7 nucleotides matching TRBD1. TRBV23-1 is given ORF status, its function remaining uncertain. Losses at the gene ends were 6 bases for V and 4 bases for J; bases not matched to a gene: 5. The CDR3 runs 13 residues. The CDR3 DNA reads TGCGCCAGCAGGGACAGGTCCGGCACTGAAGCTTTCTTT. Protein product: CASRDRSGTEAFF.

V gene TRBV10-1 combines with J gene TRBJ1-2; possibly TRBD1 for D (6 bases). Germline V gene lookup returns CDR1 WNHNN and CDR2 SYGVQD (reference sequence). There are 15 residues in the CDR3. V was shortened by 7 bases and J by 8 bases, with 23 bases between the two germline ends. The CDR3 DNA reads as TGCGCCAGCATCCAGACAGGTCCTCCGAACCGGGGCTACACCTTC. Translating gives CASIQTGPPNRGYTF.

The chain uses TRBV11-2 and TRBJ1-2; TRBD1 agrees at 7 bases. J lost 0 bases, V lost 5 bases, and 6 bases had no gene match. Per germline, CDR1 SGHAT and CDR2 FQNNGV. The CDR3 covers 15 residues. Here the CDR3 reads CASSRPGTANYGYTF. The CDR3 DNA is TGTGCCAGCAGCCGACCGGGGACAGCTAACTATGGCTACACCTTC. Using reference TRBV11-2 and TRBJ1-2 for the parts outside the CDR3, the full variable domain is EAGVAQSPRYKIIEKRQSVAFWCNPISGHATLYWYQQILGQGPKLLIQFQNNGVVDDSQLPKDRFSAERLKGVDSTLKIQPAKLEDSAVYLCASSRPGTANYGYTFGSGTRLTVV.

J is TRBJ1-1 and V is TRBV9; TRBD1 might be the D (6 bases). The germline V and J ends were trimmed by 4 bases and 1 base, with 20 bases remaining between them. Germline V gene lookup returns CDR1 SGDLS and CDR2 YYNGEE. This CDR3 has 17 residues. The CDR3 bases are TGTGCCAGCAGCTATTCGGGGGGCCTGAATGCGAACACTGAAGCTTTCTTT. Amino acid sequence: CASSYSGGLNANTEAFF.

The V and J genes are TRBV4-1 and TRBJ2-3, with D possibly being TRBD1 (5 bases). The length of the CDR3 is 15 residues. The V gene's germline CDR1 is MGHRA and CDR2 YSYEKL. The germline V and J ends were trimmed by 2 bases and 4 bases, with 13 bases remaining between them. The CDR3 loop is CASSQHLGVADTQYF. For the CDR3, the DNA is TGCGCCAGCAGCCAACACCTAGGGGTTGCAGATACGCAGTATTTT.

The chain uses TRBV5-6 and TRBJ1-2, with D possibly TRBD1 on 5 matching bases. This CDR3 has 16 amino acids. V dropped 0 bases and J dropped 6 bases, with 18 bases sitting between them. Germline CDR1 reads SGHDT; CDR2 reads YYEEEE. CDR3 protein: CASSLEYRVSGNGYTF. The DNA for the CDR3 is TGTGCCAGCAGCTTGGAGTATCGGGTGTCAGGGAATGGCTACACCTTC.

This rearrangement joins TRBV2 to TRBJ2-7; 8 positions match TRBD2. The CDR3 spans 17 residues. Trimming cost V 2 bases and J 0 bases; bases outside gene matches: 9. The V gene's germline CDR1 is SNHLY and CDR2 FYNNEI. Written as DNA, the CDR3 is TGTGCCAGCAGTGAACGGCTAGCGGGCGCACGCTCCTACGAGCAGTACTTC. This encodes CASSERLAGARSYEQYF.

The V and J genes are TRBV14 and TRBJ2-6; perhaps TRBD2 as D (6 bases). The V end was cut by 1 base, the J end by 7 bases, with 8 bases between. The CDR3 sequence is 14 residues long. Germline-derived CDR1 and CDR2 are SGHDN and FVKESK. The CDR3 DNA is TGTGCCAGCAGCCAAGTGGGGGGTGCCAACGTCCTGACTTTC. Encoded protein: CASSQVGGANVLTF.

In its sample, this clone was seen a few times. The gene calls are TRBV7-3 and TRBJ2-2; 11 nucleotides match TRBD1. This CDR3 is built from 15 residues. The V gene's germline CDR1 is SGHTA and CDR2 FQGTGA. Losses at the gene ends were 4 bases for V and 3 bases for J; bases not matched to a gene: 1. This CDR3 reads CASSWGQGDTGELFF. The CDR3 nucleotides read TGTGCCAGCAGCTGGGGACAGGGGGACACCGGGGAGCTGTTTTTT.

This chain links TRBV9 with TRBJ2-3; 13 bases agree with TRBD2. V lost 1 base and J lost 2; bases outside the gene matches: 1. This CDR3 is 16 amino acids long. Germline V lookup: CDR1 SGDLS, CDR2 YYNGEE. This CDR3 is CASSVTSGGVTDTQYF. The CDR3 coding sequence is TGTGCCAGCAGCGTAACTAGCGGGGGGGTCACAGATACGCAGTATTTT.